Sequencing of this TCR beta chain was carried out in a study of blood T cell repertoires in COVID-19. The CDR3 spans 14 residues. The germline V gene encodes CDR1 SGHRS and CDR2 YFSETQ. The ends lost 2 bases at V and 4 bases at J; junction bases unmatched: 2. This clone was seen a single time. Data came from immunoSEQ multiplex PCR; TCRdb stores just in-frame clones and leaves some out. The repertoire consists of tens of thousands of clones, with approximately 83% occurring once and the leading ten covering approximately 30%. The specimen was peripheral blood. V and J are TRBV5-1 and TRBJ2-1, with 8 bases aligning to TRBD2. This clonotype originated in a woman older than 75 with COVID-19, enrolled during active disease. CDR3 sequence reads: CASSLSGGYNEQFF. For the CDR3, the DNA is TGCGCCAGCAGCTTATCGGGGGGGTACAATGAGCAGTTCTTC.